This record covers a single TCR beta chain. No antigen is known for it. This record belongs to a study of post-analysis software for immune sequencing data. Study-wide background: As for disease course, relapsing-remitting, secondary progressive and progressive-relapsing multiple sclerosis were all included. Notes on the study in general: Higher frequency in patients than in controls was seen for roughly five TRBV segments, with TRBV5-6, TRBV5-1 and TRBV20-1 among them. The authors found that F measure strongly co-clustered same-batch samples. There was significantly lower normalized Chao1 diversity in multiple sclerosis patients than in controls.

The length of the CDR3 is 17 residues. Germline-derived CDR1 and CDR2 are LGHDT and YNNKEL (reference sequence). J lost 8 bases, V lost 3 bases, and 14 bases had no gene match. TCR beta cDNA libraries had unique molecular identifiers. cDNA molecules numbering 400,000 to 550,000 came from roughly 0.93 to 9.6 million T cells. From the PCR reads, TCRdb called clonotypes with MiXCR, one entry per CDR3 protein. The sample contains over 150,000 distinct CDR3 sequences, 30% of which appear only once. The V call is TRBV3-1, the J call TRBJ2-1, with 9 positions matching TRBD2. This TCR was recovered from a girl aged 10 to 17 with multiple sclerosis. The sample comprised blood. The CDR3 nucleotides are TGTGCCAGCAGCCAGAGTTTAGCGGGGGCCAGGCGGGATGAGCAGTTCTTC. The encoded protein is CASSQSLAGARRDEQFF.